The T cell receptor (beta chain) described here comes from a study of CD8+CD57+ T cells in acquired aplastic anemia. Overall study: The average for DNA from sorted CD4+ and CD8+ cells was 3.2 ug. Healthy donors gave 9.5 million to 12 million reads on average for CD4+ cells. Study-level points and caveats: Patients and controls were found to share 25 to 30 CD8+ CDR3 sequences. CD8+ Simpson's diversity showed no significant patient-control difference.

This clonotype was detected only a few times. Its cognate antigen is unknown. CDR3 and TCR beta VDJ profiling relied on genomic DNA as the template. TCRdb re-derived calls from the reads in MiXCR, one entry per CDR3 protein. Among 98,000 or so distinct CDR3 sequences listed, under 60% were seen once. Looked up from germline, CDR1 is SQVTM and CDR2 is ANQGSEA. Trimming took 5 bases from V and 4 from J; bases not matched to a gene: 5. The length of the CDR3 is 12 residues. The specimen sequenced was sorted CD4+, CD8+, or CD8+CD57+ T cells (not recorded which) from PBMCs. The rearrangement links TRBV29-1 to TRBJ2-7; 7 bases fit TRBD2. This TCR was sampled from a human donor in good health, serving as a control. The CDR3 reads CSVRGGSYEQYF. DNA for the CDR3: TGCAGCGTTCGCGGGGGATCATACGAGCAGTACTTC.